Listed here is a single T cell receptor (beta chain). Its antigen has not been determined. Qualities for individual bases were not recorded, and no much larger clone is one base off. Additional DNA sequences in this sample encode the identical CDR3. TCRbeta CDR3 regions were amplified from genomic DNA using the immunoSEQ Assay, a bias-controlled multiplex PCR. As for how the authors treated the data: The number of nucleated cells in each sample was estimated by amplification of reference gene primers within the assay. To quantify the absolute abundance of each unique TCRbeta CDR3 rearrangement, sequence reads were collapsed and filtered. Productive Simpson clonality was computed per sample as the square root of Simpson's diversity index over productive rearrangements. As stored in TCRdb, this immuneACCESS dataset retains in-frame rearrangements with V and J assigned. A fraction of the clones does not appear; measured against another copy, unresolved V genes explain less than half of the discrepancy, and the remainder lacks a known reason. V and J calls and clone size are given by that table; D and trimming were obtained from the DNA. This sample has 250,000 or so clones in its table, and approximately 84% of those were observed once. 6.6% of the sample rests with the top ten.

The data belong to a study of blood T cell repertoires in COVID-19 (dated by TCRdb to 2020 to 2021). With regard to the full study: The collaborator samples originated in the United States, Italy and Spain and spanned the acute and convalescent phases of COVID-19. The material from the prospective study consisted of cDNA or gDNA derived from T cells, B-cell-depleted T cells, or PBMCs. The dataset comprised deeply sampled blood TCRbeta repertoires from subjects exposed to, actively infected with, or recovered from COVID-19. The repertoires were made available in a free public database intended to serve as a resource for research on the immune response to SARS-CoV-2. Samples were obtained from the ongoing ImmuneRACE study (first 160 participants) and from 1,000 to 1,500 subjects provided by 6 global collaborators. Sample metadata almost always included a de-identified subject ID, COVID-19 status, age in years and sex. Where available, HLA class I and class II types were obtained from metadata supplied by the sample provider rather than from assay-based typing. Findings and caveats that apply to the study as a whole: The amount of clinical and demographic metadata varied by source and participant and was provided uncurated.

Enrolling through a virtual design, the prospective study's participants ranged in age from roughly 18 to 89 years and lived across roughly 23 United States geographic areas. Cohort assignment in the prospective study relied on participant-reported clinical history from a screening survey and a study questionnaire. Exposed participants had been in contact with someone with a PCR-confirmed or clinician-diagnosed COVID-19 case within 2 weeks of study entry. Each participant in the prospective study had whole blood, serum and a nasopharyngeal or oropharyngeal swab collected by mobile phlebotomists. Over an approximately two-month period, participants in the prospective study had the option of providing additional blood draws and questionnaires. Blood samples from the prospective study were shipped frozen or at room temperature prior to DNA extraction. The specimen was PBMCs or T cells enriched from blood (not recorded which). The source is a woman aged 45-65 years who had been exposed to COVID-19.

The CDR3 in this case is CASSVADQETQYF. The nucleotide sequence reads as follows: TGTGCCAGCAGCGTAGCGGACCAAGAGACCCAGTACTTC. Rearrangement joined TRBV9 to TRBJ2-5; the D segment cannot be called with confidence. Based on the germline V gene, the CDR1 and CDR2 sequences are SGDLS and YYNGEE. Between the V and J ends, shortened by 0 bases and 0 bases respectively, the junction contains 3 bases. There are 13 amino acids in the CDR3, from cysteine to phenylalanine inclusive. Kept here is only the CDR3 DNA, which spans 39 bases and is read in frame from base 1.